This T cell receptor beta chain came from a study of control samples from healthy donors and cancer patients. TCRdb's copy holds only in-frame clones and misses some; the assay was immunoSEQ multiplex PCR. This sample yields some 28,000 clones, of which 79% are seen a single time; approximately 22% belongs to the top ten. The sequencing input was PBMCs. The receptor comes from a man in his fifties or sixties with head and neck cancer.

CDR3 sequence: CASSSGLGTYEQYF. The DNA of the CDR3 is TGTGCCAGCAGCTCCGGACTGGGGACCTACGAGCAGTACTTC. This chain joins TRBV7-2 and TRBJ2-7; tentatively, D is TRBD2 (5 bases). This CDR3 has 14 residues. Germline CDR1 SGHTA, CDR2 FQGNSA. Trimming removed 4 bases from V and 2 bases from J, with 12 bases in between. The variable domain in full, completed from reference TRBV7-2 and TRBJ2-7, reads GAGVSQSPSNKVTEKGKDVELRCDPISGHTALYWYRQSLGQGLEFLIYFQGNSAPDKSGLPSDRFSAERTGGSVSTLTIQRTQQEDSAVYLCASSSGLGTYEQYFGPGTRLTVT.